One and the same sample provided the 4 T cell receptor beta chains below, sequenced in a study of cytomegalovirus exposure and HLA in healthy donors. A multiplex PCR was run with 60 Vbeta primers and 13 Jbeta primers. TCRdb's copy holds only in-frame clones and misses some; the assay was immunoSEQ multiplex PCR. The sample consists of about 150,000 clones, roughly 90% of them appearing once. The sequencing input was PBMCs. Every receptor here comes from a woman in her forties in good health and CMV-seronegative.

This clone appeared a single time. The J gene is TRBJ2-2, the V gene TRBV2; 7 positions agree with TRBD2. CDR3 length: 16 amino acids. Germline CDR1 SNHLY, CDR2 FYNNEI. Trimming removed 5 bases from V and 7 bases from J; junction bases left unmatched: 13. In DNA form, the CDR3 reads TGTGCCAGCAGTCTGCTTGCGGGAGTTCCCCTCGGGGAGCTGTTTTTT. It specifies CASSLLAGVPLGELFF. The full variable domain, in which reference TRBV2 and TRBJ2-2 provide the parts outside the CDR3, is EPEVTQTPSHQVTQMGQEVILRCVPISNHLYFYWYRQILGQKVEFLVSFYNNEISEKSEIFDDQFSVERPDGSNFTLKIRSTKLEDSAMYFCASSLLAGVPLGELFFGEGSRLTVL.

CDR3 in amino acids: CASSYLTGLGYTF. CDR3 bases: TGTGCCAGCAGTTACCTCACAGGGTTGGGCTACACCTTC. The chain links TRBV6-5 to TRBJ1-2; D may be TRBD1 (6 bases). This CDR3 region has 13 residues. CDR1 MNHEY and CDR2 SVGAGI come from the germline V gene. Trimming stripped 2 bases from V and 8 bases from J, with 12 bases between.

J is TRBJ1-5 and V is TRBV11-3; 10 bases match TRBD1. The length of the CDR3 is 13 residues. Germline V gene lookup returns CDR1 SGHNT and CDR2 YENEEA. V trimming: 5 bases; J trimming: 6 bases; junction bases outside the gene matches: 1. CDR3 amino acids: CASSRDRGQPQHF. The CDR3, as DNA: TGTGCCAGCAGCCGGGACAGGGGTCAGCCCCAGCATTTT. The full variable domain, its missing parts supplied by reference TRBV11-3 and TRBJ1-5, is EAGVVQSPRYKIIEKKQPVAFWCNPISGHNTLYWYLQNLGQGPELLIRYENEEAVDDSQLPKDRFSAERLKGVDSTLKIQPAELGDSAVYLCASSRDRGQPQHFGDGTRLSIL.

This clone was detected only once. The V call is TRBV18, the J call TRBJ1-1; 12 bases line up with TRBD1. J was trimmed by 12 bases and V by 6 bases; bases with no gene match: 8. Per the germline V gene, CDR1 is KGHSH and CDR2 is LQKENI. This CDR3 contains 13 residues. CDR3 sequence: CASSLGQGALPFF. The CDR3 region has the DNA TGTGCCAGCTCGTTGGGACAGGGGGCCCTCCCTTTCTTT.